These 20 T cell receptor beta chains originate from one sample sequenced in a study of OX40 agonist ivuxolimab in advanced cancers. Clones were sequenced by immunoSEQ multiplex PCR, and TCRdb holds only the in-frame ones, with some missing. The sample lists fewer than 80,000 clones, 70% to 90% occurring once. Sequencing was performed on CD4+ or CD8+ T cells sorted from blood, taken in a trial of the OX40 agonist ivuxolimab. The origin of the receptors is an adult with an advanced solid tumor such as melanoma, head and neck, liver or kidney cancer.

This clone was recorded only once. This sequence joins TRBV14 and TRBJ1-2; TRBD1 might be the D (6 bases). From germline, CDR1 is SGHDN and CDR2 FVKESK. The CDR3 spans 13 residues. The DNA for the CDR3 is TGTGGGTTACTAATAGGGGGTCACTATGGCTACACCTTC. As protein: CGLLIGGHYGYTF.

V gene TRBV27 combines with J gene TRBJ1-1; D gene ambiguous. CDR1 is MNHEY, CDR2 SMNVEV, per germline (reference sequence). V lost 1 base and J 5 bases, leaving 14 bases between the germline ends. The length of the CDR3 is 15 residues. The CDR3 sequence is CASSLFQERVTEAFF. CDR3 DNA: TGTGCCAGCAGTTTATTTCAGGAAAGAGTTACTGAAGCTTTCTTT.

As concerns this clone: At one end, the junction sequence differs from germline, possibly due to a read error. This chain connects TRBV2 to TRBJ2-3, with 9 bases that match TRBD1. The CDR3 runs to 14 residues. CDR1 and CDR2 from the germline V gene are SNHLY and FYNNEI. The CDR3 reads CASNEQGATDTQYF. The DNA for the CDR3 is TGTGCCAGCAATGAACAGGGGGCTACAGATACGCAGTATTTT.

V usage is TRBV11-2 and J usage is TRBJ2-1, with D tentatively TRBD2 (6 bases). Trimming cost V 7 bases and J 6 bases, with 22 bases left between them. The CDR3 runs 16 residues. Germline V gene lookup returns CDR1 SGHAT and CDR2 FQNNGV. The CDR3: CASIPGARADVNEQFF. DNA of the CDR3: TGTGCCAGCATCCCGGGAGCGCGGGCGGACGTCAATGAGCAGTTCTTC.

The CDR3: CASSLPGAQDTQYF. The DNA for the CDR3 is TGTGCCAGCAGCTTGCCTGGGGCTCAGGATACGCAGTATTTT. The chain links TRBV5-4 to TRBJ2-3, with a possible D match to TRBD1 (5 bases). V gave up 1 base and J gave up 6 bases, with 12 bases separating them. CDR3 size: 14 residues. CDR1 is SGHNT, CDR2 YYREEE, per germline (reference sequence). Drawing the rest from reference TRBV5-4 and TRBJ2-3, the complete variable domain is ETGVTQSPTHLIKTRGQQVTLRCSSQSGHNTVSWYQQALGQGPQFIFQYYREEENGRGNFPPRFSGLQFPNYSSELNVNALELDDSALYLCASSLPGAQDTQYFGPGTRLTVL.

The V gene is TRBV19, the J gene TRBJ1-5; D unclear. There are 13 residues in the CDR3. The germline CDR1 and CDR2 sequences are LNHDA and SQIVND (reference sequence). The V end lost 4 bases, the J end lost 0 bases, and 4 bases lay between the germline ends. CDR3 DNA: TGTGCCAGTAGTAGGAGTAGCAATCAGCCCCAGCATTTT. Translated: CASSRSSNQPQHF.

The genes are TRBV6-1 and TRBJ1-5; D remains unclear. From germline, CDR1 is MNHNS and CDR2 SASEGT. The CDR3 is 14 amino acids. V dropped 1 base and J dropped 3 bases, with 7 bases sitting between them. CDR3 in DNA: TGTGCCAGCAGTGAAGGGCAAAACAATCAGCCCCAGCATTTT. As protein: CASSEGQNNQPQHF.

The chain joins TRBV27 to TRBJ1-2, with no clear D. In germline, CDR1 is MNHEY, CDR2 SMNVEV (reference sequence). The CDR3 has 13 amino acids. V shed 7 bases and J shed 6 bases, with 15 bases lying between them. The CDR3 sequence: CASMGAVRNGYTF. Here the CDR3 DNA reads TGTGCCAGCATGGGTGCGGTGCGAAATGGCTACACCTTC.

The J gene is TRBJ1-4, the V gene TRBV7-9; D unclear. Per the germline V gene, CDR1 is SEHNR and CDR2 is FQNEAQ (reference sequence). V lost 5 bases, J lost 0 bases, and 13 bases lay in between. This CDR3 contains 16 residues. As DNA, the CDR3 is TGTGCCAGCAGCGACTCAGACCGTGCAACTAATGAAAAACTGTTTTTT. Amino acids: CASSDSDRATNEKLFF.

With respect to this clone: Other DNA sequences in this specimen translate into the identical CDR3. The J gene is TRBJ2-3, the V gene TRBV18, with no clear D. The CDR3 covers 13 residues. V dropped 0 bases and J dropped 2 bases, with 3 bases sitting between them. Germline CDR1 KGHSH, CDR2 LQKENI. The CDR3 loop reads CASSPPSTDTQYF. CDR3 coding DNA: TGTGCCAGCTCACCACCCTCCACAGATACGCAGTATTTT.

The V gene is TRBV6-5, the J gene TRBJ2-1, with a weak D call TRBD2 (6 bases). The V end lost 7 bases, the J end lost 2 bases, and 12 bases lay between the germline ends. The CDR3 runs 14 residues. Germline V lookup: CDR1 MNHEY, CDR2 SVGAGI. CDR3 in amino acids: CASTPSAAYNEQFF. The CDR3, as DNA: TGTGCCAGCACCCCTAGCGCTGCCTACAATGAGCAGTTCTTC.

The DNA for the CDR3 is TGTGCCAGCAGACAGGGAGGAGGTGGCTACACCTTC. It translates to CASRQGGGGYTF. The rearrangement joins TRBV6-5 to TRBJ1-2; TRBD1 is a possible D gene (6 bases). Germline V CDR1 and CDR2: MNHEY, SVGAGI. CDR3 length equals 12 residues. The germline V and J ends were trimmed by 6 bases and 7 bases, with 12 bases remaining between them.

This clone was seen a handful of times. The CDR3 here is CASSYRGGTNEKLFF. CDR3 bases: TGTGCCAGCAGCTACAGGGGTGGCACTAATGAAAAACTGTTTTTT. This rearrangement joins TRBV5-8 to TRBJ1-4; 7 bases agree with TRBD1. Trimming cost V 3 bases and J 2 bases; bases outside gene matches: 4. Germline loops: CDR1 SGHTS, CDR2 YDEGEE. This CDR3 has 15 residues. Full variable domain (remainder filled in from reference TRBV5-8 and TRBJ1-4): EAGVTQSPTHLIKTRGQQATLRCSPISGHTSVYWYQQALGLGLQFLLWYDEGEERNRGNFPPRFSGRQFPNYSSELNVNALELEDSALYLCASSYRGGTNEKLFFGSGTQLSVL.

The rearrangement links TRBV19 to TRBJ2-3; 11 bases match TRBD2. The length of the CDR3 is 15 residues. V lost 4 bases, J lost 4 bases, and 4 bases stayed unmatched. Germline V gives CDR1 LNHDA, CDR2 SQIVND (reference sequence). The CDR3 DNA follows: TGTGCCAGTAGTAGGGGGACTAGCGGTCCAGATACGCAGTATTTT. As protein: CASSRGTSGPDTQYF.

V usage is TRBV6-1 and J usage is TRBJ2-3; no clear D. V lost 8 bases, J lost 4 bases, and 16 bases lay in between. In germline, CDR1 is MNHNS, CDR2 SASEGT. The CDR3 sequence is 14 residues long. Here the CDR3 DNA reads TGTGCCAGCGGCGGCCCCCCACCCGCAGATACGCAGTATTTT. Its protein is CASGGPPPADTQYF.

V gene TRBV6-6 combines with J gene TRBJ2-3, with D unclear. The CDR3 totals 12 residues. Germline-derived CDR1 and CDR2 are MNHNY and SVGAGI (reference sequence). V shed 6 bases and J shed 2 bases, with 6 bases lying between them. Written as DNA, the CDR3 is TGTGCCAGCAGCTCTAACACAGATACGCAGTATTTT. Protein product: CASSSNTDTQYF.

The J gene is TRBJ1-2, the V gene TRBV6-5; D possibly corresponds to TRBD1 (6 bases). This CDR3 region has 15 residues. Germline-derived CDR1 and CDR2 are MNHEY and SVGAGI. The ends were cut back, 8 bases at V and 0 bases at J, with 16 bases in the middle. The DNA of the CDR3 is TGTGCCAGCCAGCCACAGGGTGTGGCTAACTATGGCTACACCTTC. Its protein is CASQPQGVANYGYTF.

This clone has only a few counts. This CDR3 is CASSLNMADHSNQPQHF. The CDR3 DNA sequence: TGCGCCAGCAGTCTCAATATGGCAGATCATAGCAATCAGCCCCAGCATTTT. V is TRBV23-1 and J is TRBJ1-5; D not certain. Being an ORF, TRBV23-1 has a function that is uncertain. The CDR3 totals 17 residues. V was pared by 4 bases and J by 0 bases, with 16 bases between.

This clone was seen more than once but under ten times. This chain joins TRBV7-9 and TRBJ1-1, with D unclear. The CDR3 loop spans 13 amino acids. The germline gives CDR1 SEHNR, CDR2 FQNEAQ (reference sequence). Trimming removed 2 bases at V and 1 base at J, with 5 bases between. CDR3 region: CASSLLGNTEAFF. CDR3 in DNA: TGTGCCAGCAGCTTATTGGGGAACACTGAAGCTTTCTTT.

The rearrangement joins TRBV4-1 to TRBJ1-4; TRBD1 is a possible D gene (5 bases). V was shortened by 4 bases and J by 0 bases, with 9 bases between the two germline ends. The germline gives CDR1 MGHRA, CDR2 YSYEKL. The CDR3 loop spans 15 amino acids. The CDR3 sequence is CASSLMTATNEKLFF. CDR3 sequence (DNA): TGCGCCAGCAGCCTCATGACAGCAACTAATGAAAAACTGTTTTTT.